This TCR beta chain was identified in a study of T-cell memory formation after mild COVID-19. About the study: Largely, the TCR clusters proved donor specific.

5'RACE primed at constant segments yielded TCR alpha and TCR beta cDNA libraries bearing sample barcodes and UMIs. MiXCR, run by TCRdb on the 5' RACE reads, gives a single entry per CDR3 protein. The data hold 190,000 or so distinct CDR3 sequences, with around a fifth observed a single time. Broader study findings: A balance of CD4 and CD8 characterized clones contracting day 15 to 85, whereas later expanders leaned CD4+.

With respect to this clonotype: Its matching antigen is unknown.

This TCR was sampled from an adult woman who had mild COVID-19 (a few samples of this study predate the infection). Cell type and time point are not known. The material sequenced was PBMCs or a T cell subset sorted from them (not recorded which).

This CDR3 reads CASSYSTLAGGNEQFF. CDR3 nucleotides: TGTGCCAGCAGTTACTCCACGCTAGCGGGAGGGAATGAGCAGTTCTTC. The chain recombines TRBV6-2 or TRBV6-3 with TRBJ2-1; 12 bases map to TRBD2. The CDR3 spans 16 residues. Germline values: CDR1 MNHEY, CDR2 SVGEGT. Unmatched junction bases numbered 4, after V lost 0 bases and J lost 7 bases.